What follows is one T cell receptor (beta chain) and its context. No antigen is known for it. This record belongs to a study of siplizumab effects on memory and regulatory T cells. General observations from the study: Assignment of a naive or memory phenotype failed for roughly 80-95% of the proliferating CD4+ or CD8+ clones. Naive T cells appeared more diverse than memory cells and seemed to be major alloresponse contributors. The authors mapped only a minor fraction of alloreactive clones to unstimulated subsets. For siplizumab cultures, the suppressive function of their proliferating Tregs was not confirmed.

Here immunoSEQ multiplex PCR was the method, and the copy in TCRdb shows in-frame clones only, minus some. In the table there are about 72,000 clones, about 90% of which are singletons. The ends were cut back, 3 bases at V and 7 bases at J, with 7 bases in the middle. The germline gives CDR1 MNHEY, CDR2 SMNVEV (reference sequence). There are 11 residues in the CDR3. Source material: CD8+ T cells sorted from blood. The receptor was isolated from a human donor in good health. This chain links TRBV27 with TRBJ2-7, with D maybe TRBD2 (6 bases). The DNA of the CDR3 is TGTGCCAGCAGTTTTGGGGGGGAGCAGTACTTC. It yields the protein CASSFGGEQYF.